The TCR beta chain under discussion was sequenced for a study of OX40 agonist ivuxolimab in advanced cancers. Overall study: As their treatment, patients were administered ivuxolimab, an agonistic anti-OX40 (CD134) antibody. Ivuxolimab doses were 0.01, 0.1, 0.3, 1.5, 3 or 10 mg/kg every 2 weeks.

Autoimmune disease history or systemic immunosuppression barred patients. CDR1 is SGDLS and CDR2 is YYNGEE in the germline V gene. The CDR3 is 15 residues long. The V gene lost 4 bases and the J gene lost 5 bases, with 19 bases spanning the gap. This clone was seen a single time. Its antigen remains unknown. General observations from the study: Blood T cells, both CD4+ and CD8+, expanded clonally by week 6 at 0.1 to 3.0 mg/kg.

TCRdb's table, derived via immunoSEQ multiplex PCR, lists solely in-frame clones and lacks some. The sample comprises around 80,000 clones, about 92% of which are singletons, and approximately 8.6% rests with the top ten. Sequenced here: CD4+ or CD8+ T cells sorted from blood, sampled in a trial of the OX40 agonist ivuxolimab. The chain recombines TRBV9 with TRBJ2-7, with a weak D call TRBD1 (6 bases). This clonotype was sampled from an adult with an advanced solid tumor such as melanoma, head and neck, liver or kidney cancer. CDR3 amino acids: CASSPGTTPIHEQYF. CDR3 DNA: TGTGCCAGCAGCCCGGGGACAACCCCTATCCACGAGCAGTACTTC.